This T cell receptor beta chain was captured in a study of blood T cell repertoires in COVID-19. Turning to the study itself: Samples of COVID-19 (acute and convalescent) were obtained from the United States, Italy and Spain.

Trimming left V 5 bases short and J 5 bases short, with 19 bases between. CDR3 size: 15 residues. The germline V gene has CDR1 SGHAT and CDR2 FQNNGV. Under the authors' procedure: Estimation of nucleated cell counts relied on the amplification of reference gene primers. Clones were sequenced by immunoSEQ multiplex PCR, and TCRdb holds only the in-frame ones, with some missing. V and J calls and clone size are copied from that table; D and trimming were computed from the DNA. The sample includes about 320,000 clones, 85% seen only once; the top ten take 1.5% to 2%. The receptor was isolated from a woman in her 30s who had been exposed to COVID-19. The V and J genes are TRBV11-2 and TRBJ2-7; D perhaps matches TRBD2 (7 bases). The source material was PBMCs or T cells enriched from blood (not recorded which). The DNA for the CDR3 is TGTGCCAGCAGCCCCGGCGGGGGCCTAGACAACGAGCAGTACTTC. Its protein is CASSPGGGLDNEQYF. The variable domain in full, with the rest retrieved from reference TRBV11-2 and TRBJ2-7, is EAGVAQSPRYKIIEKRQSVAFWCNPISGHATLYWYQQILGQGPKLLIQFQNNGVVDDSQLPKDRFSAERLKGVDSTLKIQPAKLEDSAVYLCASSPGGGLDNEQYFGPGTRLTVT.